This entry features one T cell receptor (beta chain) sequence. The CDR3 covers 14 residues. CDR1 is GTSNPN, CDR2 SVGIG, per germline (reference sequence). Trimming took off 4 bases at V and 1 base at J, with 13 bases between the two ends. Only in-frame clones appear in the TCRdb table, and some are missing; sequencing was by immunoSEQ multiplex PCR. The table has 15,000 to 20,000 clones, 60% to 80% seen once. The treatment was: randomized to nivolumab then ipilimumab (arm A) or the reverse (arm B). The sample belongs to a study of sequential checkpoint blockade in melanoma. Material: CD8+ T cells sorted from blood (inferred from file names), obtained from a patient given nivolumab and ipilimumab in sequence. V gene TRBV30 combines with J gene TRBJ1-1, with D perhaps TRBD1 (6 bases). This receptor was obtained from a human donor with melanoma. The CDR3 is CAWIEAGQNTEAFF. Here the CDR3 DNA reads TGTGCCTGGATTGAAGCGGGACAGAACACTGAAGCTTTCTTT. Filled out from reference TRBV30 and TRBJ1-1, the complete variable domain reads SQTIHQWPATLVQPVGSPLSLECTVEGTSNPNLYWYRQAAGRGLQLLFYSVGIGQISSEVPQNLSASRPQDRQFILSSKKLLLSDSGFYLCAWIEAGQNTEAFFGQGTRLTVV.